The rows below give T cell receptor beta chains drawn from one sample of a study of T cell repertoires in cytomegalovirus infection. Their cognate antigens are unknown. TCRdb redid the calling of the reads with MiXCR, one entry per CDR3 protein. The sample contains under 300,000 distinct CDR3 sequences, approximately 22% of which appear only once. The material sequenced was cultured PBMCs, taken from culture after CMV antigen stimulation. These receptors all come from a human donor in good health (CMV status not recorded). Some clones in this sample may be carry-over from other donors' samples. Each CDR3 is given with its conserved first and last residue. Each record gives: D gene, J gene, clone size, V gene, CDR3 protein, CDR3 DNA. D genes are given only for firm matches. The size field is filled for only some rows; it gives once, few, many or a size class.

D: TRBD1; J: TRBJ1-1; size: .; V: TRBV7-6; CDR3: CASSAWDSEAFF; DNA: TGTGCCAGCAGCGCTTGGGACAGTGAAGCTTTCTTT
D: .; J: TRBJ1-5; size: .; V: TRBV12-3/TRBV12-4; CDR3: CASSRGEPNQPQHF; DNA: TGTGCCAGCAGTCGTGGGGAACCTAATCAGCCCCAGCATTTT
D: TRBD1; J: TRBJ1-2; size: .; V: TRBV6-1; CDR3: CASLTDHGQGLSYGYTF; DNA: TGTGCCAGCCTCACTGACCACGGACAGGGGTTATCCTATGGCTACACCTTC
D: TRBD1; J: TRBJ2-6; size: few; V: TRBV7-2; CDR3: CASSLFRDSASGANVLTF; DNA: TGTGCCAGCAGCTTATTCCGGGACAGCGCCTCTGGGGCCAACGTCCTGACTTTC
D: .; J: TRBJ1-2; size: many; V: TRBV7-7; CDR3: CASSLESPRVNYGYTF; DNA: TGTGCTAGCAGCTTAGAATCTCCCAGGGTCAACTATGGCTACACCTTC
D: .; J: TRBJ1-1; size: few; V: TRBV7-8; CDR3: CASSQGQTTEAFF; DNA: TGTGCCAGCAGCCAGGGGCAGACCACTGAAGCTTTCTTT
D: .; J: TRBJ1-1; size: many; V: TRBV7-2; CDR3: CASSLTRAPNTEAFF; DNA: TGTGCCAGCAGCTTAACCAGGGCCCCAAACACTGAAGCTTTCTTT
D: .; J: TRBJ2-2; size: many; V: TRBV7-2; CDR3: CASSFKNTGELFF; DNA: TGTGCCAGCAGCTTCAAGAACACCGGGGAGCTGTTTTTT
D: TRBD1; J: TRBJ2-3; size: few; V: TRBV4-1; CDR3: CASSQDLGTGPEGQYF; DNA: TGCGCCAGCAGCCAAGATCTGGGGACAGGGCCGGAAGGGCAGTATTTT
D: .; J: TRBJ1-2; size: once; V: TRBV19; CDR3: CASSIQGLTPNYGYTF; DNA: TGTGCCAGTAGTATCCAGGGGCTCACTCCTAACTATGGCTACACCTTC